A selection of T cell receptor beta chains follows, all from one sample in a study of shared clonotypes between healthy human individuals. Some clones are missing from TCRdb's copy, which holds only in-frame ones; the method was immunoSEQ multiplex PCR. This table holds 2 million to 2.5 million clones, 93% found once. Sequencing used naive CD4+ T cells from PBMCs. The receptors derive from a man between 18 and 29 years old in good health. Some clones in this sample may be carry-over from other donors' samples. Both conserved end residues are part of each CDR3. Each record gives: D gene, V gene, J gene, CDR3 protein, CDR3 DNA. A D gene is named only where the DNA matches it firmly.

-	TRBV9	TRBJ1-3	CASGTVSGNTIYF	TGTGCCAGCGGAACAGTCTCTGGAAACACCATATATTTT
-	TRBV2	TRBJ2-5	CASSDVETQYF	TGTGCCAGCAGTGATGTGGAGACCCAGTACTTC
TRBD1	TRBV5-1	TRBJ1-3	CASSTGQGENTIYF	TGCGCCAGCAGCACCGGACAGGGAGAAAACACCATATATTTT
-	TRBV10-3	TRBJ1-5	CAISPQGKSNQPQHF	TGTGCCATCAGCCCACAGGGTAAGAGCAATCAGCCCCAGCATTTT
TRBD1	TRBV5-1	TRBJ2-7	CASSPGQGASEQYF	TGCGCCAGCAGCCCGGGACAGGGGGCGTCCGAGCAGTACTTC
-	TRBV18	TRBJ1-2	CASSPFEDSYGYTF	TGTGCCAGCTCACCGTTCGAGGACAGCTATGGCTACACCTTC
-	TRBV5-1	TRBJ1-1	CASSFGWNTEAFF	TGCGCCAGCAGCTTTGGATGGAACACTGAAGCTTTCTTT
-	TRBV6-1	TRBJ2-3	CASSETADRDTQYF	TGTGCCAGCAGTGAAACGGCCGATAGGGATACGCAGTATTTT
-	TRBV7-3	TRBJ1-2	CASSSGTSVDYGYTF	TGTGCCAGCAGCTCCGGGACATCCGTGGACTATGGCTACACCTTC
-	TRBV28	TRBJ2-7	CASSLIGGRYEQYF	TGTGCCAGCAGTTTAATCGGAGGGCGATACGAGCAGTACTTC
-	TRBV27	TRBJ2-7	CASSYRVGYEQYF	TGTGCCAGCAGTTACAGGGTAGGTTACGAGCAGTACTTC
-	TRBV5-1	TRBJ2-7	CASSSGTAIPYEQYF	TGCGCCAGCAGTTCCGGGACCGCCATCCCCTACGAGCAGTACTTC
TRBD1	TRBV5-4	TRBJ1-2	CASSLAGGNGYTF	TGTGCCAGCAGCTTGGCAGGGGGTAATGGCTACACCTTC
-	TRBV11-3	TRBJ2-5	CASSRAVGETQYF	TGTGCCAGCAGCCGGGCAGTTGGGGAGACCCAGTACTTC
TRBD2	TRBV7-3	TRBJ2-7	CASSLERGSSYEQYF	TGTGCCAGCAGCTTAGAGCGGGGGAGCTCCTACGAGCAGTACTTC
TRBD1	TRBV6-6	TRBJ2-3	CASSLGTGTDTQYF	TGTGCCAGCAGTCTTGGGACAGGGACAGATACGCAGTATTTT